What follows is one T cell receptor beta chain and its context. Methods used by the authors: It was from reference gene primer amplification that nucleated cell counts were estimated. Sequencing used immunoSEQ multiplex PCR; TCRdb keeps in-frame clones, though not all of them. That table gives V, J and clone size, and the DNA gave D and trimming. Of under 70,000 clones in the sample, roughly 90% were seen once. This sample is part of a study of blood T cell repertoires in COVID-19. Study at large: Sources were T cells, B-cell-depleted T cells, or PBMCs; the material itself was cDNA or gDNA.

This CDR3 spans 13 amino acids. CDR1 and CDR2 (germline): GTSNPN, SVGIG (reference sequence). V was shortened by 0 bases and J by 4 bases, with 9 bases between the two germline ends. The source of this sequence is a human donor with active COVID-19. The donor label of this sample is uncertain. The V gene is TRBV30, the J gene TRBJ1-1, with D possibly being TRBD1 (5 bases). Sequencing was done on a sample of peripheral blood. CDR3 loop: CAWSVGGTTEAFF. Written as DNA, the CDR3 is TGTGCCTGGAGTGTAGGAGGGACCACTGAAGCTTTCTTT.